Shown below are 25 T cell receptor beta chains from a single sample sequenced in a study of persistence of HIV-infected CD4 T cells. The libraries were made with immunoSEQ version 4 in survey mode. Assay used: immunoSEQ multiplex PCR; TCRdb lists only in-frame clones, some missing. The sample yields 40,000 to 45,000 clones, 70% to 90% seen once. The antigens these receptors bind are not known. Anti-CD3/anti-CD28 beads served as a nonspecific positive control stimulus. Sorting of responding CD4+ T cells relied on upregulated CD40 ligand together with CD69. The sample was CD4+ T cells sorted from PBMCs after approximately 20-hour stimulation, taken from a patient who received antiretroviral therapy. Receptor source: an adult man with HIV who was CMV-seropositive.

A remark on this clone: Other DNA sequences in the same sample also yield this CDR3. The chain carries TRBV6-5 and TRBJ1-4; possible D gene TRBD1, 6 bases. V lost 0 bases and J lost 2, with 10 bases in between. CDR1 and CDR2 from the germline V gene are MNHEY and SVGAGI. This CDR3 is 16 amino acids long. The chain's CDR3 is CASSYSWGATNEKLFF. The CDR3 coding sequence is TGTGCCAGCAGTTACTCTTGGGGGGCGACTAATGAAAAACTGTTTTTT.

This rearrangement joins TRBV18 to TRBJ2-2; D is unresolved. Germline V lookup: CDR1 KGHSH, CDR2 LQKENI. Trimming pared 0 bases from V and 6 bases from J, leaving 11 bases between. CDR3 length equals 15 residues. The CDR3 protein is CASSPPDGFAGELFF. CDR3 sequence (DNA): TGTGCCAGCTCACCACCTGACGGGTTCGCCGGGGAGCTGTTTTTT.

This clone appeared once. The V gene is TRBV9, the J gene TRBJ1-2, with 8 bases that match TRBD1. CDR3 length: 14 amino acids. V shed 2 bases and J 4 bases; nucleotides not matched to a gene: 4. CDR1 and CDR2 (germline): SGDLS, YYNGEE. CDR3 residues: CASSVTGEAYGYTF. The CDR3 nucleotides read TGTGCCAGCAGCGTGACAGGGGAGGCCTATGGCTACACCTTC.

With respect to this clone: The sample has other DNA sequences that encode this CDR3 too. The rearrangement links TRBV19 to TRBJ1-5; no clear D gene. The CDR3 extends over 14 amino acids. Germline CDR1 is LNHDA and CDR2 is SQIVND (reference sequence). The V gene lost 2 bases and the J gene lost 0 bases, with 5 bases spanning the gap. CDR3 bases: TGTGCCAGTAGTATACGGGGTAGCAATCAGCCCCAGCATTTT. It is translated as CASSIRGSNQPQHF.

The genes are TRBV10-3 and TRBJ1-1; D is unclear. The CDR3 extends over 15 amino acids. Germline V gives CDR1 ENHRY, CDR2 SYGVKD. The V and J ends lost 3 bases and 0 bases respectively, with 11 bases between them. The CDR3 reads CAISDGRTLNTEAFF. DNA for the CDR3: TGTGCCATCAGTGACGGACGAACATTGAACACTGAAGCTTTCTTT.

This chain connects TRBV5-4 to TRBJ2-3, with 9 nucleotides matching TRBD2. The CDR3 totals 14 residues. Germline lookup yields CDR1 SGHNT and CDR2 YYREEE (reference sequence). Losses at the gene ends were 6 bases for V and 1 base for J; bases not matched to a gene: 3. CDR3 loop: CASMERGGTDTQYF. CDR3 DNA sequence: TGTGCCAGCATGGAGCGGGGGGGCACAGATACGCAGTATTTT.

This chain joins TRBV7-8 and TRBJ2-7, with D hard to call. The CDR3 sequence is 12 residues long. Germline-derived CDR1 and CDR2 are SGHVS and FQNEAQ. Trimming pared 1 base from V and 2 bases from J, leaving 3 bases between. CDR3 bases: TGTGCCAGCAGCTTAGTGACCTACGAGCAGTACTTC. It translates to CASSLVTYEQYF.

The CDR3 is CASNLAGGLYEQYF. The CDR3 DNA sequence: TGTGCCAGCAACCTAGCGGGGGGCCTCTACGAGCAGTACTTC. The J gene is TRBJ2-7, the V gene TRBV2; 11 nucleotides align to TRBD2. The CDR3 is 14 amino acids. Germline CDR1 and CDR2: SNHLY and FYNNEI. V gave up 7 bases and J gave up 3 bases; unmatched junction bases: 5.

This chain uses TRBV4-1 with TRBJ2-3; a weak D match, TRBD1 (6 bases). Germline V lookup: CDR1 MGHRA, CDR2 YSYEKL. V shed 3 bases and J shed 6 bases, with 19 bases lying between them. The CDR3 contains 16 residues. Here the CDR3 DNA reads TGCGCCAGCAGCCAGCAACAGGGCCCACCTCGGGATACGCAGTATTTT. Translating it yields CASSQQQGPPRDTQYF.

CDR3 loop: CASSYPGEGSEQYF. The CDR3 DNA reads as TGTGCCAGCAGCTACCCCGGAGAGGGCTCCGAGCAGTACTTC. V gene TRBV7-8 combines with J gene TRBJ2-7, with D tentatively TRBD2 (5 bases). CDR1 and CDR2 (germline): SGHVS, FQNEAQ. Between the trimmed V and J ends, which lost 4 bases and 6 bases, there was a span of 16 bases. The CDR3 covers 14 residues.

The chain carries TRBV29-1 and TRBJ1-5; 9 nucleotides match TRBD1. This CDR3 is 14 amino acids long. V was clipped by 4 bases and J by 7 bases; unmatched bases: 8. Looked up from germline, CDR1 is SQVTM and CDR2 is ANQGSEA. The CDR3 region has the DNA TGCAGCGTTGTCGAACAGGGGGCTGGACAGCCCCAGCATTTT. Its translation: CSVVEQGAGQPQHF.

The gene calls are TRBV19 and TRBJ1-5; 8 bases fit TRBD1. CDR3 length: 13 amino acids. With 10 bases clipped from V and 4 bases from J, the junction kept 6 bases outside the gene matches. Germline V gene sequence: CDR1 LNHDA, CDR2 SQIVND (reference sequence). In DNA, the CDR3 is TGTGCCACCCGACAGGGGAGGAATCAGCCCCAGCATTTT. Residues: CATRQGRNQPQHF.

The chain employs TRBV7-9 and TRBJ2-3; 7 nucleotides match TRBD2. The CDR3 is 15 residues long. Germline lookup yields CDR1 SEHNR and CDR2 FQNEAQ (reference sequence). V lost 1 base to trimming and J lost 4 bases; unmatched junction nucleotides: 5. The CDR3 DNA is TGTGCCAGCAGCTTAGGAGCGGGGATACCAGATACGCAGTATTTT. Translation gives CASSLGAGIPDTQYF.

The J gene is TRBJ1-1, the V gene TRBV5-1; TRBD1 agrees at 9 bases. The germline gives CDR1 SGHRS, CDR2 YFSETQ. Trimming took 4 bases from V and 5 from J; bases not matched to a gene: 6. The CDR3 covers 14 residues. In DNA, the CDR3 is TGCGCCAGCAGCCTGGGACAGGGAAAAACTGAAGCTTTCTTT. Translating gives CASSLGQGKTEAFF.

This chain links TRBV5-6 with TRBJ1-1, with no clear D. Trimming stripped 2 bases from V and 0 bases from J, with 8 bases between. The CDR3 contains 14 residues. Germline V gene data show CDR1 as SGHDT and CDR2 as YYEEEE. CDR3 region: CASSFTPMNTEAFF. The CDR3 nucleotides read TGTGCCAGCAGCTTTACACCGATGAACACTGAAGCTTTCTTT.

V is TRBV27 and J is TRBJ1-1, with 9 positions matching TRBD1. CDR3 size: 16 residues. V dropped 6 bases and J dropped 0; count of bases not matched to a gene: 8. From germline, CDR1 is MNHEY and CDR2 SMNVEV (reference sequence). The CDR3 coding sequence is TGTGCCAGCAGGGACAGGGGCCGGGGAATGAACACTGAAGCTTTCTTT. As protein: CASRDRGRGMNTEAFF.

This chain uses TRBV4-2 with TRBJ1-4; no reliable D call. Germline V gene data show CDR1 as LGHNA and CDR2 as YNFKEQ. The CDR3 has 13 amino acids. Trimming shortened V by 11 bases and J by 8 bases, and 18 bases separated the two germline ends. The CDR3 DNA reads TGTGCCTCCGGAGCAGAGGTCGAAGAAAAACTGTTTTTT. It translates to CASGAEVEEKLFF.

This clone has just one count. The rearrangement joins TRBV12-3 or TRBV12-4 to TRBJ1-1, with 7 bases matching TRBD1. The CDR3 covers 13 residues. The V gene end was trimmed by 6 bases and the J gene end by 5 bases; junction bases not matched to a gene: 6. The CDR3 spells CASSRQGQTEAFF. The CDR3 coding sequence is TGTGCCAGCAGCCGACAGGGTCAAACTGAAGCTTTCTTT.

The genes are TRBV29-1 and TRBJ1-2; D is uncertain. The CDR3 has 12 residues. The V end lost 4 bases, the J end lost 5 bases, and 11 bases lay between the germline ends. Germline CDR1 and CDR2: SQVTM and ANQGSEA. CDR3 nucleotide sequence: TGCAGCGTTGGGAAGAGGGAATATGGCTACACCTTC. Encoded protein: CSVGKREYGYTF.

V usage is TRBV18 and J usage is TRBJ1-5; D possibly corresponds to TRBD1 (5 bases). Germline assignment: CDR1 KGHSH and CDR2 LQKENI. The V end was cut by 3 bases, the J end by 4 bases, with 13 bases between. The CDR3 extends over 15 amino acids. The chain's CDR3 is CASSPVDSKNQPQHF. The CDR3 region has the DNA TGTGCCAGCTCACCGGTCGACAGTAAAAATCAGCCCCAGCATTTT. The full variable domain, with the rest looked up from reference TRBV18 and TRBJ1-5, is NAGVMQNPRHLVRRRGQEARLRCSPMKGHSHVYWYRQLPEEGLKFMVYLQKENIIDESGMPKERFSAEFPKEGPSILRIQQVVRGDSAAYFCASSPVDSKNQPQHFGDGTRLSIL.

This clone came up once. Other nucleotide sequences from this sample produce the same CDR3. The CDR3 DNA reads as TGCGCCAGCAGCCTGGAGGGGACATGGGGTACAGATACGCAGTATTTT. It yields the protein CASSLEGTWGTDTQYF. The J gene is TRBJ2-3, the V gene TRBV5-1; D could derive from TRBD1 or TRBD2 (6 bases each). V lost 4 bases and J lost 3, with 18 bases in between. From germline, CDR1 is SGHRS and CDR2 YFSETQ. The CDR3 has 16 residues.

J is TRBJ2-1 and V is TRBV7-3; D is possibly TRBD2 (5 bases). This CDR3 is 13 amino acids long. Trimming removed 8 bases at V and 0 bases at J, with 8 bases between. CDR1 is SGHTA, CDR2 FQGTGA, per germline. The CDR3 reads CASAGGSYNEQFF. DNA for the CDR3: TGTGCCAGCGCCGGAGGCTCCTACAATGAGCAGTTCTTC.

This clone appeared a single time. J is TRBJ2-2 and V is TRBV7-2; D is unresolved. V lost 1 base and J 1 base, leaving 4 bases between the germline ends. Germline loops: CDR1 SGHTA, CDR2 FQGNSA. This CDR3 region has 14 residues. The CDR3 DNA sequence: TGTGCCAGCAGCTTAGGGGGGAACACCGGGGAGCTGTTTTTT. Translated: CASSLGGNTGELFF.

The chain combines TRBV28 with TRBJ2-7, with 10 bases fitting TRBD1. With 4 bases clipped from V and 4 bases from J, the junction kept 7 bases outside the gene matches. CDR3 length: 15 residues. Germline values: CDR1 MDHEN, CDR2 SYDVKM. In DNA form, the CDR3 reads TGTGCCAGCAGTTCTACCGGGACAGGGGATTACGAGCAGTACTTC. This gives the protein CASSSTGTGDYEQYF. Variable domain in full (rest from reference TRBV28 and TRBJ2-7): DVKVTQSSRYLVKRTGEKVFLECVQDMDHENMFWYRQDPGLGLRLIYFSYDVKMKEKGDIPEGYSVSREKKERFSLILESASTNQTSMYLCASSSTGTGDYEQYFGPGTRLTVT.

V gene TRBV24-1 combines with J gene TRBJ2-1, with TRBD1 identical over 12 bases. CDR1 is KGHDR, CDR2 SFDVKD, per germline. The CDR3 has 14 amino acids. Trimming at V came to 9 bases and at J to 8 bases, leaving 7 bases not matched to a gene. CDR3 loop: CATSTGQGADEQFF. The CDR3 coding sequence is TGTGCCACCTCTACGGGACAGGGGGCCGATGAGCAGTTCTTC.